This TCR beta chain was recovered during a study of cytomegalovirus exposure and HLA in healthy donors. Study conclusions and caveats: Being productive about 90% or about 30% of the time was typical of most TCR beta V segments in an earlier analysis.

The primer mix had 60 Vbeta and 13 Jbeta primers. In the original workflow: Later analysis identified tens of millions of unique TCR beta chains, 8.5 million to 13 million shared. Data came from immunoSEQ multiplex PCR; TCRdb stores just in-frame clones and leaves some out. D and trimming come from the DNA, and the V and J calls and clone size come from that table. The sample has about 67,000 clones, approximately 67% seen once. Germline V CDR1 and CDR2: MNHEY, SMNVEV (reference sequence). This CDR3 is 17 amino acids long. Trimming at V came to 6 bases and at J to 9 bases, leaving 17 bases not matched to a gene. This clone has just one count. The target antigen is unknown.

This chain uses TRBV27 with TRBJ2-1; 10 bases align to TRBD2. This clonotype originated in a woman younger than 45 in good health and CMV-seronegative. Sequenced: PBMCs. CDR3: CASRSLAGGLWGGEQFF. CDR3 nucleotides: TGTGCCAGCAGGTCCTTAGCGGGGGGCCTATGGGGGGGTGAGCAGTTCTTC.